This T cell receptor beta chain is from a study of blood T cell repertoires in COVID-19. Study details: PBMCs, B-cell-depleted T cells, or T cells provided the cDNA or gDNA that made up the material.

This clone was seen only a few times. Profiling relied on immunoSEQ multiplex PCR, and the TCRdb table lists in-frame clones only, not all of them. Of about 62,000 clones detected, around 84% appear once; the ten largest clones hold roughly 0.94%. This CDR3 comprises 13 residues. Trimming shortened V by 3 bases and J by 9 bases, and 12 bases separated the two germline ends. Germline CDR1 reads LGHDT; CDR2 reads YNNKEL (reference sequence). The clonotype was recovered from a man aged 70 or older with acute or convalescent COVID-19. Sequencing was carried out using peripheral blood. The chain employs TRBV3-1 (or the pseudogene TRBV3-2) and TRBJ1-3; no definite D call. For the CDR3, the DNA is TGTGCCAGCAGCCATAATCCGCGAACCACCATATATTTT. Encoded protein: CASSHNPRTTIYF.